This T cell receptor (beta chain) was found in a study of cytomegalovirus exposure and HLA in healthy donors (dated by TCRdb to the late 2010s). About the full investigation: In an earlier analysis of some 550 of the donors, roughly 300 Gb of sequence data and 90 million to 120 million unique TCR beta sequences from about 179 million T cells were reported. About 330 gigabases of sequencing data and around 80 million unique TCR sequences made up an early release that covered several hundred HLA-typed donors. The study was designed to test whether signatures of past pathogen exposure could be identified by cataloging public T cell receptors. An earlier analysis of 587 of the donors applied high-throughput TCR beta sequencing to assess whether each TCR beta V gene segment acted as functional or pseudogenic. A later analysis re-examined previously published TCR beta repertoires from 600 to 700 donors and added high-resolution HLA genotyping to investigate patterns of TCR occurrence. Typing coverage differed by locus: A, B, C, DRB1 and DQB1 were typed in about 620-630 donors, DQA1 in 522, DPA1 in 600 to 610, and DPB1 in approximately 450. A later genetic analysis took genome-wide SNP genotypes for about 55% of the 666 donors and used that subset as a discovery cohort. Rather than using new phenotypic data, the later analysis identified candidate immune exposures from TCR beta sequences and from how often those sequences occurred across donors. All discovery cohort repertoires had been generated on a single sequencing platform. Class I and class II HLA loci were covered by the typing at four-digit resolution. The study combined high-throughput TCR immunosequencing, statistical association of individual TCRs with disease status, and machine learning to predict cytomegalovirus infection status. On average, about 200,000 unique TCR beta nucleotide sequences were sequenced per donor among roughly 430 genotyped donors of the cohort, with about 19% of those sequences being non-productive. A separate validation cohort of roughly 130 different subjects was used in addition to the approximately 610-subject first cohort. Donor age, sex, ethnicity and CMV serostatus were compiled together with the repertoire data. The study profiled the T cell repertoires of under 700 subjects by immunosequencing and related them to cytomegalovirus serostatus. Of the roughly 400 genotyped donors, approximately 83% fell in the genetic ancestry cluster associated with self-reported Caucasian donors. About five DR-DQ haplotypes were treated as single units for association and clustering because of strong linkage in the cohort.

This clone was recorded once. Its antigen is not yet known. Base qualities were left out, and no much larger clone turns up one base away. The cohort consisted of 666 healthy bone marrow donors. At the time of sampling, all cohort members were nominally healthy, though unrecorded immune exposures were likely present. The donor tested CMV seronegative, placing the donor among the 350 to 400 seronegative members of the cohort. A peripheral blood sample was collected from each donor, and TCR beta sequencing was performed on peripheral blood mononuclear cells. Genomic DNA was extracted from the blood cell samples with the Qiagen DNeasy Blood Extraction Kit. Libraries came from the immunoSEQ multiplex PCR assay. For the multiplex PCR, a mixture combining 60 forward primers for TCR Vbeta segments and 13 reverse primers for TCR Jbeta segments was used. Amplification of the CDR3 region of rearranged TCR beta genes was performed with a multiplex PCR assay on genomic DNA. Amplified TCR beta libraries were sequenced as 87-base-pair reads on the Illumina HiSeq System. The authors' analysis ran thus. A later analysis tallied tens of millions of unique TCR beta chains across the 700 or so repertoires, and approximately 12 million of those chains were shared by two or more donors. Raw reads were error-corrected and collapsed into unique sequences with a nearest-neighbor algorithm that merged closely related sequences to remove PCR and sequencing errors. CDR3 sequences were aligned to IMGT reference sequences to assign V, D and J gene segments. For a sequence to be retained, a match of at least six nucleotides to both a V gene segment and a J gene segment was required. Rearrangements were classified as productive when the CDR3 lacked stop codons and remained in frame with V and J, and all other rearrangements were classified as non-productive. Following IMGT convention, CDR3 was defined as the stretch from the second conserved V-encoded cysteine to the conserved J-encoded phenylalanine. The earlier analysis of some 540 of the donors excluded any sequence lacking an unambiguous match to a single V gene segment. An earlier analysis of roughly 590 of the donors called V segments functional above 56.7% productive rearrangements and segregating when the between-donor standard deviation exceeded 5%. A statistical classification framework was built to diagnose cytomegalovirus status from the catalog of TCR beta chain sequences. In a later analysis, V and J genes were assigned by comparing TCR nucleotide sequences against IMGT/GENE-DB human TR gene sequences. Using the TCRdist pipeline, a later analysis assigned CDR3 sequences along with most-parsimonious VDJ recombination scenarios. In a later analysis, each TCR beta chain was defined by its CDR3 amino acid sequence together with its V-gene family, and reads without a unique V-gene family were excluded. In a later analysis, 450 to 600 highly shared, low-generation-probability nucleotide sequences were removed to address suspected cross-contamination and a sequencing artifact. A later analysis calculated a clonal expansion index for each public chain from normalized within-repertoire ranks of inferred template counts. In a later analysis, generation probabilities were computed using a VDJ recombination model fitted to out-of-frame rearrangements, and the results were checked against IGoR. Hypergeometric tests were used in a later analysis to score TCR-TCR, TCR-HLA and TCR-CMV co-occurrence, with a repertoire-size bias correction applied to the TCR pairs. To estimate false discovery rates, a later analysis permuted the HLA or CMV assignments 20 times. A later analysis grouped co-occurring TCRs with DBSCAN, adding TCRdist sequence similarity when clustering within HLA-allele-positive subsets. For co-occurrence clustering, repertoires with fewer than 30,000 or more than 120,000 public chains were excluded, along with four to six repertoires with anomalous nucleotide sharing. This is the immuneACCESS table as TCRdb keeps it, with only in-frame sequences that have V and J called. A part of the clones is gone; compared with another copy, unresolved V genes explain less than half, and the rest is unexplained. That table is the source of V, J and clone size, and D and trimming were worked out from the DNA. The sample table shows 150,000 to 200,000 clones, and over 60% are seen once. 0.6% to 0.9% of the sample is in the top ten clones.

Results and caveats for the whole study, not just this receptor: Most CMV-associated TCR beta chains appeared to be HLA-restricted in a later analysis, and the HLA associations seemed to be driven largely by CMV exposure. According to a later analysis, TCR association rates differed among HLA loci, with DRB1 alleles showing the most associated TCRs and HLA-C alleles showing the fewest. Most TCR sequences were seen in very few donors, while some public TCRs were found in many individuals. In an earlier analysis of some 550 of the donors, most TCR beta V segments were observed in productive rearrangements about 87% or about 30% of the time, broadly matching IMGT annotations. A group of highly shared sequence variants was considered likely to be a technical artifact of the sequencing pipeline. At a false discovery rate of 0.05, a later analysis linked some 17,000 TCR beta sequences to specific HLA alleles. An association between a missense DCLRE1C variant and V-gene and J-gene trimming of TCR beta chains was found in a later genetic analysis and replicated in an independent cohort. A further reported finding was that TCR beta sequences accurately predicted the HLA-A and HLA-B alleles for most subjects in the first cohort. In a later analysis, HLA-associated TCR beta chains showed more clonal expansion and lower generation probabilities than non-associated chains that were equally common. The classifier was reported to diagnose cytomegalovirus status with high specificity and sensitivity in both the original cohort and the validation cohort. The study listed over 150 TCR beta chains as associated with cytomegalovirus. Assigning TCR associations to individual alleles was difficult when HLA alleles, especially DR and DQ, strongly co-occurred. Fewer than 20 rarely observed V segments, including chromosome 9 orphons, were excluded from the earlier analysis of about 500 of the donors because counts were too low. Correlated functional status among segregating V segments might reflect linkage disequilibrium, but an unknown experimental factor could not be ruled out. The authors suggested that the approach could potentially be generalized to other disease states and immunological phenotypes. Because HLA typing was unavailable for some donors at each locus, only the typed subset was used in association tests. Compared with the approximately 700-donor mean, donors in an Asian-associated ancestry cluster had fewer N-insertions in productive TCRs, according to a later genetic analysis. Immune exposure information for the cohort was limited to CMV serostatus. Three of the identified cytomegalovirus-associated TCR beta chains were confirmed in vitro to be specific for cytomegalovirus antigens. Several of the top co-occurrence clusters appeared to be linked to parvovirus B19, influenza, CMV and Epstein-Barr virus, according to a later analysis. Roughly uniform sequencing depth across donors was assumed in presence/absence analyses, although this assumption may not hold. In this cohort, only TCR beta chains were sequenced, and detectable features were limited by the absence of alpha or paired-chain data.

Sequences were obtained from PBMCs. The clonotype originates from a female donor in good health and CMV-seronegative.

The CDR3 is CAISLGGADGKLFF. Here is the DNA: TGTGCCATCAGCCTTGGGGGGGCGGATGGAAAACTGTTTTTT. The rearranged chain carries TRBV10-3 and TRBJ1-4; a tentative D match to TRBD1 spans 6 bases. Per the germline V gene, ENHRY is the CDR1 and SYGVKD is the CDR2. The CDR3 runs 14 residues from the cysteine to the phenylalanine. The sequence is cut down to CDR3 DNA, 42 bases in frame from base 1. A distance of 18 bases separates the germline ends of V and J, which lose 6 bases and 10 bases respectively.